This T cell receptor beta chain is from a study of Tregs in tolerant kidney transplant recipients. Comments on this clone: The CDR3 is cut off 3 residues early in the read; its end comes from the germline J gene.

Recipients received nonmyeloablative bone marrow transplants from related graft donors, with transient mixed chimerism. Unstimulated regulatory T cells (CD4+CD25+CD127-), CD4+CD25- non-regulatory cells, CD4 and CD8 cells were FACS-sorted from thawed PBMCs. The V end lost 2 bases, the J end lost 2 bases, and 11 bases lay between the germline ends. The CDR3 loop spans 15 amino acids. CDR1 is ENHRY and CDR2 is SYGVKD in the germline V gene. TCRdb keeps only in-frame clones here, not all; method: immunoSEQ multiplex PCR. This repertoire includes roughly 5,500 clones. Source: CD4+ T cells from blood (PBMCs), taken less than 15 months after the transplant. The rearrangement uses TRBV10-3 and TRBJ2-3; possibly TRBD1 for D (5 bases). The TCR comes from a human patient who received a combined kidney and bone marrow transplant. The graft donor may be the source of some T cells. The CDR3 DNA, read in part, is TGTGCCATCAGTGAGAGGGGCGGACCCACAGATACG. It yields the protein CAISERGGPTDT. The entire CDR3 reads CAISERGGPTDTQYF.